Presented here are 28 T cell receptor beta chains from one specimen sequenced in a study of pediatric ulcerative colitis. The table came from immunoSEQ multiplex PCR; TCRdb's copy has only in-frame clones and leaves some out. The data hold tens of thousands of clones, with 80% to 90% observed a single time. Sequences were obtained from blood. These receptors were obtained from a boy aged 5-17 years with severe ulcerative colitis.

This clone has just a few counts. This sequence joins TRBV19 and TRBJ1-5; 7 nucleotides agree with TRBD1. CDR1 and CDR2 from the germline V gene are LNHDA and SQIVND (reference sequence). V was pared by 9 bases and J by 2 bases, with 7 bases of the junction left unmatched. This CDR3 comprises 14 residues. CDR3 amino acids: CASETGYGNQPQHF. CDR3 bases: TGTGCCAGCGAGACAGGGTACGGCAATCAGCCCCAGCATTTT. The full variable domain, with the rest looked up from reference TRBV19 and TRBJ1-5, is DGGITQSPKYLFRKEGQNVTLSCEQNLNHDAMYWYRQDPGQGLRLIYYSQIVNDFQKGDIAEGYSVSREKKESFPLTVTSAQKNPTAFYLCASETGYGNQPQHFGDGTRLSIL.

The table lists this clone with a few counts. The chain combines TRBV2 with TRBJ2-7; 12 bases line up with TRBD2. V lost 4 bases to trimming and J lost 6 bases; unmatched junction nucleotides: 4. The CDR3 covers 14 residues. From germline, CDR1 is SNHLY and CDR2 FYNNEI. The CDR3 reads CASSGSSGRGEQYF. The CDR3 DNA follows: TGTGCCAGCAGTGGTTCTAGCGGGAGGGGCGAGCAGTACTTC.

The rearrangement uses TRBV11-2 and TRBJ2-1; TRBD2 matches at 8 bases. The V gene end was trimmed by 6 bases and the J gene end by 5 bases; junction bases not matched to a gene: 3. The CDR3 runs to 13 residues. Germline CDR1 SGHAT, CDR2 FQNNGV. The CDR3 reads CASRAGENNEQFF. The DNA for the CDR3 is TGTGCCAGCAGAGCGGGAGAGAACAATGAGCAGTTCTTC. Together with reference TRBV11-2 and TRBJ2-1, the CDR3 gives the full variable domain: EAGVAQSPRYKIIEKRQSVAFWCNPISGHATLYWYQQILGQGPKLLIQFQNNGVVDDSQLPKDRFSAERLKGVDSTLKIQPAKLEDSAVYLCASRAGENNEQFFGPGTRLTVL.

The V call is TRBV7-2, the J call TRBJ1-2; D is ambiguous. Trimming removed 1 base from V and 5 bases from J, with 8 bases in between. Germline V gene data show CDR1 as SGHTA and CDR2 as FQGNSA. There are 13 residues in the CDR3. In nucleotides, the CDR3 is TGTGCCAGCAGCTTAGACAGTCGATATGGCTACACCTTC. It specifies CASSLDSRYGYTF. Combining the CDR3 with reference TRBV7-2 and TRBJ1-2 gives the whole variable domain GAGVSQSPSNKVTEKGKDVELRCDPISGHTALYWYRQSLGQGLEFLIYFQGNSAPDKSGLPSDRFSAERTGGSVSTLTIQRTQQEDSAVYLCASSLDSRYGYTFGSGTRLTVV.

This clone was picked up one time. The rearrangement uses TRBV9 and TRBJ1-1; TRBD1 might be the D (5 bases). CDR3 length: 18 residues. Trimming pared 4 bases from V and 0 bases from J, leaving 22 bases between. Germline CDR1 and CDR2: SGDLS and YYNGEE. DNA of the CDR3: TGTGCCAGCAGCCCCAATCCCGGGACGGATCTTATGAACACTGAAGCTTTCTTT. Translating it yields CASSPNPGTDLMNTEAFF.

The CDR3 protein is CASSLELAGINEQFF. The DNA of the CDR3 is TGTGCCAGCAGCTTAGAACTAGCGGGTATCAATGAGCAGTTCTTC. The chain links TRBV11-3 to TRBJ2-1; TRBD2 matches at 9 bases. In germline, CDR1 is SGHNT, CDR2 YENEEA. The CDR3 is 15 amino acids. Unmatched junction bases numbered 3, after V lost 0 bases and J lost 6 bases.

The J gene is TRBJ1-5, the V gene TRBV9; D call uncertain. This CDR3 comprises 15 residues. Germline V gene data show CDR1 as SGDLS and CDR2 as YYNGEE. Trimming shortened V by 4 bases and J by 2 bases, and 13 bases separated the two germline ends. CDR3 sequence: CASSLSGSGNQPQHF. Written as DNA, the CDR3 is TGTGCCAGCAGCCTGTCGGGGAGCGGCAATCAGCCCCAGCATTTT.

The chain links TRBV9 to TRBJ1-1; D possibly corresponds to TRBD1 (5 bases). Per germline, CDR1 SGDLS and CDR2 YYNGEE. The ends were cut back, 0 bases at V and 6 bases at J, with 12 bases in the middle. CDR3 size: 14 residues. Here the CDR3 DNA reads TGTGCCAGCAGCGTAGTGGATTGGGGGGCTGAAGCTTTCTTT. Encoded protein: CASSVVDWGAEAFF.

V usage is TRBV6-5 and J usage is TRBJ1-1, with 8 bases fitting TRBD1. The CDR3 consists of 13 residues. With 7 bases clipped from V and 3 bases from J, the junction kept 4 bases outside the gene matches. Germline CDR1 reads MNHEY; CDR2 reads SVGAGI. CDR3 residues: CASMDREYTEAFF. CDR3 bases: TGTGCCAGCATGGACAGGGAGTACACTGAAGCTTTCTTT.

This sequence joins TRBV27 and TRBJ2-1, with TRBD2 identical over 12 bases. Germline-derived CDR1 and CDR2 are MNHEY and SMNVEV (reference sequence). The V segment lost 9 bases and the J segment 4 bases; nucleotides outside the gene matches: 4. This CDR3 has 14 residues. CDR3: CASSGLAGYNEQFF. The CDR3 bases are TGTGCCAGTTCCGGACTAGCGGGATACAATGAGCAGTTCTTC.

The gene calls are TRBV5-1 and TRBJ1-2; D call uncertain. V lost 3 bases and J 6 bases, leaving 15 bases between the germline ends. Germline V gene sequence: CDR1 SGHRS, CDR2 YFSETQ. CDR3 length: 14 residues. In DNA, the CDR3 is TGCGCCAGCAGCTCGGGCGACCCGGTGGATGGCTACACCTTC. The encoded protein is CASSSGDPVDGYTF.

This chain joins TRBV27 and TRBJ1-2; D ambiguous. The germline CDR1 and CDR2 sequences are MNHEY and SMNVEV (reference sequence). Trimming left V 2 bases short and J 1 base short, with 5 bases between. The CDR3 consists of 13 residues. In DNA, the CDR3 is TGTGCCAGCAGTTTAAGACATAACTATGGCTACACCTTC. Translating it yields CASSLRHNYGYTF.

The chain carries TRBV2 and TRBJ2-7, with D possibly being TRBD2 (6 bases). V was cut by 3 bases and J by 6 bases, with 15 bases left in between. Looked up from germline, CDR1 is SNHLY and CDR2 is FYNNEI. The CDR3 has 14 residues. CDR3: CASSDTGGLAEQYF. The CDR3 DNA sequence: TGTGCCAGCAGTGATACCGGGGGTTTGGCCGAGCAGTACTTC.

This clone has more than one count but fewer than ten. The chain couples TRBV25-1 to TRBJ2-7; no reliable D call. The CDR3 runs 12 residues. From germline, CDR1 is MGHDK and CDR2 SYGVNS. V was trimmed by 1 base and J by 5 bases, leaving 6 bases between them. The CDR3 protein is CASSEFGHEQYF. Here the CDR3 DNA reads TGTGCCAGCAGTGAATTTGGGCACGAGCAGTACTTC.

The chain is built from TRBV7-3 and TRBJ2-1; the match to TRBD2 covers 10 bases. Per the germline V gene, CDR1 is SGHTA and CDR2 is FQGTGA. The CDR3 extends over 14 amino acids. The trim removed 6 bases at V and 9 bases at J, leaving 8 bases unmatched. Here the CDR3 reads CASSPGTSVSEQFF. In DNA form, the CDR3 reads TGTGCCAGCAGTCCGGGGACTAGCGTGAGTGAGCAGTTCTTC.

The chain links TRBV6-1 to TRBJ1-5, with TRBD1 as a possible D gene (5 bases). The CDR3 sequence is 15 residues long. Germline CDR1 and CDR2: MNHNS and SASEGT. Between the trimmed V and J ends, which lost 1 base and 2 bases, there was a span of 9 bases. CDR3 protein: CASSEVTGGNQPQHF. For the CDR3, the DNA is TGTGCCAGCAGTGAAGTAACAGGTGGCAATCAGCCCCAGCATTTT.

The J gene is TRBJ2-1, the V gene TRBV25-1; 11 nucleotides line up with TRBD1. Germline CDR1 is MGHDK and CDR2 is SYGVNS. The V segment lost 3 bases and the J segment 8 bases; nucleotides outside the gene matches: 6. The CDR3 consists of 15 residues. CDR3 region: CASSDRDRGWDEQFF. The CDR3 DNA reads TGTGCCAGCAGTGACCGGGACAGGGGGTGGGATGAGCAGTTCTTC.

The V call is TRBV30, the J call TRBJ2-7; D remains unclear. From germline, CDR1 is GTSNPN and CDR2 SVGIG (reference sequence). Trimming took 0 bases from V and 2 from J, leaving 5 bases between them. The CDR3 runs 12 residues. The CDR3 loop is CAWSVRAYEQYF. The CDR3 DNA reads TGTGCCTGGAGTGTACGAGCCTACGAGCAGTACTTC.

The CDR3 DNA reads as TGTGCCAGCAGTGAAAATAGCGGTGGCAGCAATGAGCAGTTCTTC. This codes for CASSENSGGSNEQFF. The chain links TRBV6-1 to TRBJ2-1; perhaps TRBD2 as D (6 bases). V lost 2 bases and J lost 6, with 14 bases in between. Germline CDR1 MNHNS, CDR2 SASEGT. The CDR3 sequence is 15 residues long.

This chain links TRBV6-5 with TRBJ1-1; the match to TRBD1 covers 7 bases. CDR1 and CDR2 from the germline V gene are MNHEY and SVGAGI. The CDR3 loop spans 14 amino acids. The V gene end was trimmed by 6 bases and the J gene end by 1 base; junction bases not matched to a gene: 5. CDR3 DNA: TGTGCCAGCAGACCCAGGGGGACGAACACTGAAGCTTTCTTT. This translates into CASRPRGTNTEAFF.

This clone is a singleton in its sample. This chain connects TRBV5-6 to TRBJ2-7, with TRBD2 matching 11 bases. Germline V gene data show CDR1 as SGHDT and CDR2 as YYEEEE. The V and J ends lost 4 bases and 3 bases, in that order; junction bases with no gene match: 9. This CDR3 is 16 amino acids long. CDR3 sequence reads: CASSRSLAGEVYEQYF. In nucleotides, the CDR3 is TGTGCCAGCAGCCGCTCACTAGCGGGAGAAGTCTACGAGCAGTACTTC.

The genes are TRBV5-1 and TRBJ2-5; the match to TRBD1 covers 8 bases. The length of the CDR3 is 15 residues. Germline trimming cut 1 base from V and 1 base from J; bases unmatched to any gene: 3. Germline V lookup: CDR1 SGHRS, CDR2 YFSETQ. The CDR3: CASSLSGTGQETQYF. CDR3 nucleotides: TGCGCCAGCAGCTTGTCCGGGACAGGCCAAGAGACCCAGTACTTC.

This chain links TRBV5-6 with TRBJ2-1, with a tentative D call TRBD1 (5 bases). The germline V gene has CDR1 SGHDT and CDR2 YYEEEE. V gave up 0 bases and J gave up 0 bases, with 13 bases separating them. The CDR3 is 17 amino acids. The CDR3 DNA reads TGTGCCAGCAGCTTGGGCTGGGGCGTTAGCTCCTACAATGAGCAGTTCTTC. This gives the protein CASSLGWGVSSYNEQFF.

This chain connects TRBV6-1 to TRBJ2-1; unclear D gene. Germline values: CDR1 MNHNS, CDR2 SASEGT. Trimming took 1 base from V and 1 from J, leaving 8 bases between them. The CDR3 runs to 15 residues. The CDR3 protein is CASSEDLASYNEQFF. The DNA of the CDR3 is TGTGCCAGCAGTGAAGACCTGGCTTCCTACAATGAGCAGTTCTTC.

The chain links TRBV7-6 to TRBJ2-1; the D gene could be TRBD1 or TRBD2 (6 bases each). The CDR3 is made up of 15 amino acids. With 7 bases removed from V and 2 bases from J, the gap between germline ends came to 15 bases. Germline assignment: CDR1 SGHVS and CDR2 FNYEAQ. Written as DNA, the CDR3 is TGTGCCAGCAATCTGGGGGGCGTTCCCTACAATGAGCAGTTCTTC. This encodes CASNLGGVPYNEQFF. The full variable domain, rest sourced from reference TRBV7-6 and TRBJ2-1, is GAGVSQSPRYKVTKRGQDVALRCDPISGHVSLYWYRQALGQGPEFLTYFNYEAQQDKSGLPNDRFSAERPEGSISTLTIQRTEQRDSAMYRCASNLGGVPYNEQFFGPGTRLTVL.

The chain's CDR3 is CASSFPLNTEAFF. The CDR3 DNA reads TGTGCCAGCAGCTTTCCGCTGAACACTGAAGCTTTCTTT. The chain recombines TRBV7-9 with TRBJ1-1; no reliable D call. V lost 3 bases, J lost 0 bases, and 5 bases lay in between. CDR1 is SEHNR, CDR2 FQNEAQ, per germline (reference sequence). This CDR3 comprises 13 residues.

The rearrangement uses TRBV4-2 and TRBJ2-5, with a tentative D call TRBD2 (5 bases). V was pared by 0 bases and J by 2 bases, with 10 bases between. Germline assignment: CDR1 LGHNA and CDR2 YNFKEQ. The CDR3 is 15 residues long. The CDR3: CASSQEGERQETQYF. In DNA, the CDR3 is TGTGCCAGCAGCCAAGAGGGAGAGAGGCAAGAGACCCAGTACTTC.

This clone was recorded once. The chain couples TRBV10-3 to TRBJ2-3; TRBD2 matches 9 bases. V was clipped by 7 bases and J by 4 bases; unmatched bases: 6. This CDR3 is built from 14 residues. Germline V gene data show CDR1 as ENHRY and CDR2 as SYGVKD. CDR3 sequence reads: CAINPGLAADTQYF. CDR3 DNA: TGTGCCATCAACCCGGGACTAGCTGCAGATACGCAGTATTTT.